In its sample, the clone carrying this T cell receptor beta chain was seen a few times. Its antigen is undetermined. Germline trimming cut 6 bases from V and 7 bases from J; bases unmatched to any gene: 7. Germline CDR1 ENHRY, CDR2 SYGVKD. The CDR3 contains 15 residues. These data come from a study of beta chain features in type 1 diabetes. Study-wide points: There were fewer insertions and more deletions at the VDJ junctions of type 1 diabetes patients. The study found that naive, central memory and Treg TCRB repertoires appeared more similar in patients than in healthy donors. When Type 1 diabetes patients were examined, their TCRB CDR3s proved moderately but significantly shorter in all four CD4+ subsets.

Reverse transcription of all isolated RNA meant that expressed TCRB transcripts were sequenced. TCRdb keeps only in-frame clones here, not all; method: immunoSEQ multiplex PCR. The sample carries hundreds of thousands of clones, about 16% recorded once. The sample taken for sequencing was naive CD4+ T cells from blood. This chain connects TRBV10-3 to TRBJ1-6; 9 nucleotides line up with TRBD1. This sequence originates from a man between 18 and 29 years old in good health. CDR3 sequence: CAISLDRGGNSPLHF. The CDR3 DNA is TGTGCCATCAGCCTGGACAGGGGTGGGAATTCACCCCTCCACTTT.